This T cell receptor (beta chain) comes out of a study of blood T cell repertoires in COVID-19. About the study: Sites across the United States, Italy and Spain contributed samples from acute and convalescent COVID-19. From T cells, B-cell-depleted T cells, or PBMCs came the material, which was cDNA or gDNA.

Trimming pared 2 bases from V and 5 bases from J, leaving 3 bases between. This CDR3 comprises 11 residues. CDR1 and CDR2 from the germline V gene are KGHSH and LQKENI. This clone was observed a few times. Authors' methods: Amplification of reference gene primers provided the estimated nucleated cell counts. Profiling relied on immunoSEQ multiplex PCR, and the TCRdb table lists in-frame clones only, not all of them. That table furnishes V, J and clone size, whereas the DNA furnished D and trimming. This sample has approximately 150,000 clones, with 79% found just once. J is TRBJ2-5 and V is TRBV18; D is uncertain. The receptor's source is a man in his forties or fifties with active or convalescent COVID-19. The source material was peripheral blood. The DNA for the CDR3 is TGTGCCAGCTCACCATCGGAGACCCAGTACTTC. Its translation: CASSPSETQYF.